These 32 T cell receptor beta chains originate from one sample sequenced in a study of blood T cell repertoires in COVID-19. Libraries were prepared by immunoSEQ multiplex PCR; TCRdb keeps only in-frame clonotypes and omits some of them. Here the sample spans over 150,000 clones, about 83% being singletons. Sequencing was done on a sample of peripheral blood. The origin of the receptors is a woman between 18 and 29 years old who had recovered from COVID-19.

This sequence joins TRBV4-3 and TRBJ1-5, with D perhaps matching TRBD1 (5 bases). Germline values: CDR1 LGHNA, CDR2 YSLEER. The CDR3 is 16 amino acids. Trimming removed 0 bases from V and 7 bases from J, with 16 bases in between. The CDR3: CASSQDLGGGGQPQHF. CDR3 DNA sequence: TGCGCCAGCAGCCAAGATCTGGGGGGAGGAGGGCAGCCCCAGCATTTT.

The chain combines TRBV18 with TRBJ2-1, with 9 nucleotides matching TRBD1. With V trimmed by 2 bases and J by 1 base, 0 bases remained unmatched. The length of the CDR3 is 15 residues. Germline loops: CDR1 KGHSH, CDR2 LQKENI. The CDR3 reads CASSPGTGSYNEQFF. DNA for the CDR3: TGTGCCAGCTCACCAGGGACAGGGTCCTACAATGAGCAGTTCTTC.

V gene TRBV4-1 combines with J gene TRBJ1-1; unclear D gene. Trimming removed 3 bases at V and 4 bases at J, with 12 bases between. CDR3 length equals 14 residues. Germline CDR1 MGHRA, CDR2 YSYEKL. CDR3 protein: CASSHPGWITEAFF. DNA for the CDR3: TGCGCCAGCAGCCACCCAGGTTGGATCACTGAAGCTTTCTTT.

This chain links TRBV11-2 with TRBJ1-2, with 8 positions matching TRBD1. The CDR3 has 14 residues. After removal of 5 bases from V and 5 bases from J, the junction contained 7 bases not matched to a gene. The germline gives CDR1 SGHAT, CDR2 FQNNGV. The chain's CDR3 is CASSKDRAEYGYTF. The CDR3 DNA reads TGTGCCAGCAGCAAGGACAGGGCTGAGTATGGCTACACCTTC.

This clone was observed a single time. The chain carries TRBV11-3 and TRBJ1-1; 7 positions match TRBD1. The V gene's germline CDR1 is SGHNT and CDR2 YENEEA. Trimming took 3 bases from V and 6 from J; bases not matched to a gene: 10. The CDR3 extends over 15 amino acids. The CDR3 protein is CASSLKTGDFAEAFF. The CDR3 bases are TGTGCCAGCAGCTTGAAAACAGGGGATTTCGCTGAAGCTTTCTTT.

This chain uses TRBV9 with TRBJ2-6; 9 nucleotides line up with TRBD1. The CDR3 sequence is 18 residues long. V lost 2 bases, J lost 0 bases, and 6 bases stayed unmatched. Germline V lookup: CDR1 SGDLS, CDR2 YYNGEE. CDR3 nucleotides: TGTGCCAGCAGCGTCTTGACACAGGGGGCCTCTGGGGCCAACGTCCTGACTTTC. Protein product: CASSVLTQGASGANVLTF.

This clone came up a few times. CDR3 sequence reads: CATSGFSSYNEQFF. CDR3 DNA sequence: TGTGCCACCTCGGGGTTTAGCTCCTACAATGAGCAGTTCTTC. The chain combines TRBV15 with TRBJ2-1, with D perhaps matching TRBD2 (5 bases). The CDR3 spans 14 residues. Germline V lookup: CDR1 LNHNV, CDR2 YYDKDF (reference sequence). V was trimmed by 8 bases and J by 0 bases, leaving 11 bases between them.

The rearrangement uses TRBV18 and TRBJ1-4; TRBD1 agrees at 8 bases. Trimming removed 3 bases from V and 16 bases from J; junction bases left unmatched: 13. The CDR3 is 14 residues long. Germline CDR1 KGHSH, CDR2 LQKENI. CDR3 residues: CASSPGQDMMYPFF. The CDR3 DNA reads as TGTGCCAGCTCACCGGGACAGGACATGATGTACCCGTTTTTT.

The rearrangement joins TRBV11-2 to TRBJ1-1; 10 bases fit TRBD1. Trimming removed 6 bases from V and 4 bases from J; junction bases left unmatched: 5. Per germline, CDR1 SGHAT and CDR2 FQNNGV. The CDR3 is made up of 14 amino acids. The CDR3 DNA reads as TGTGCCAGCAGTTGGGACAGGGGAGTCACTGAAGCTTTCTTT. This translates into CASSWDRGVTEAFF.

This rearrangement joins TRBV7-2 to TRBJ2-1; the match to TRBD2 covers 8 bases. The CDR3 contains 15 residues. V lost 4 bases to trimming and J lost 4 bases; unmatched junction nucleotides: 6. CDR1 is SGHTA, CDR2 FQGNSA, per germline. The CDR3 spells CASSYREGGYNEQFF. The DNA of the CDR3 is TGTGCCAGCAGCTACCGGGAGGGGGGGTACAATGAGCAGTTCTTC.

The chain recombines TRBV7-8 with TRBJ2-2; TRBD2 matches 8 bases. This CDR3 region has 17 residues. Germline-derived CDR1 and CDR2 are SGHVS and FQNEAQ. V gave up 1 base and J gave up 2 bases; unmatched junction bases: 6. The CDR3 coding sequence is TGTGCCAGCAGCTTAGGCAGAGCGGGGGTTAACACCGGGGAGCTGTTTTTT. Encoded protein: CASSLGRAGVNTGELFF. The entire variable domain, with the rest obtained from reference TRBV7-8 and TRBJ2-2, is as follows: GAGVSQSPRYKVAKRGQDVALRCDPISGHVSLFWYQQALGQGPEFLTYFQNEAQLDKSGLPSDRFFAERPEGSVSTLKIQRTQQEDSAVYLCASSLGRAGVNTGELFFGEGSRLTVL.

The chain employs TRBV7-3 and TRBJ1-2, with 8 nucleotides matching TRBD1. V shed 6 bases, J shed 2 bases, and the junction held 11 bases outside the gene matches. The CDR3 contains 16 residues. Germline CDR1 reads SGHTA; CDR2 reads FQGTGA. This chain's CDR3 is CASRPTGTGPNYGYTF. CDR3 DNA sequence: TGTGCCAGCAGACCCACCGGGACAGGTCCCAACTATGGCTACACCTTC.

V usage is TRBV18 and J usage is TRBJ2-3; 7 bases line up with TRBD2. Trimming at V came to 4 bases and at J to 0 bases, leaving 4 bases not matched to a gene. Germline assignment: CDR1 KGHSH and CDR2 LQKENI. CDR3 length: 15 amino acids. CDR3 sequence: CASSQSGASTDTQYF. DNA of the CDR3: TGTGCCAGCTCACAAAGCGGGGCAAGCACAGATACGCAGTATTTT.

CDR3 protein: CASSYSRAGSYNEQFF. The CDR3 region has the DNA TGTGCCAGCAGTTACTCGAGGGCGGGTTCCTACAATGAGCAGTTCTTC. The chain employs TRBV6-2 or TRBV6-3 and TRBJ2-1, with a possible D match to TRBD2 (5 bases). From germline, CDR1 is MNHEY and CDR2 SVGEGT. V lost 0 bases and J lost 1, with 10 bases in between. This CDR3 is built from 16 residues.

V usage is TRBV19 and J usage is TRBJ1-3; tentative D call: TRBD1 (6 bases). Trimming removed 4 bases at V and 3 bases at J, with 10 bases between. CDR3 size: 14 residues. Germline lookup yields CDR1 LNHDA and CDR2 SQIVND (reference sequence). Written as DNA, the CDR3 is TGTGCCAGTAGTACAAGGGACATTGGAAACACCATATATTTT. Amino acid sequence: CASSTRDIGNTIYF.

This rearrangement joins TRBV27 to TRBJ1-1; possible D gene TRBD1, 5 bases. Germline V gives CDR1 MNHEY, CDR2 SMNVEV (reference sequence). This CDR3 region has 15 residues. Trimming left V 1 base short and J 0 bases short, with 9 bases between. The CDR3 loop reads CASSLLGGMNTEAFF. In nucleotides, the CDR3 is TGTGCCAGCAGTTTATTGGGGGGTATGAACACTGAAGCTTTCTTT.

The chain carries TRBV2 and TRBJ1-2; TRBD1 matches 12 bases. The CDR3 is 14 amino acids. V lost 7 bases and J lost 8; bases outside the gene matches: 8. The germline gives CDR1 SNHLY, CDR2 FYNNEI. DNA for the CDR3: TGTGCCAGCAACAGTGGGGACAGGGGGCTCGGCTACACCTTC. This translates into CASNSGDRGLGYTF.

The chain combines TRBV19 with TRBJ2-7; maybe TRBD1 (6 bases). Germline V CDR1 and CDR2: LNHDA, SQIVND (reference sequence). Trimming took 7 bases from V and 2 from J, leaving 15 bases between them. This CDR3 spans 14 amino acids. CDR3: CASTISAGAYEQYF. DNA for the CDR3: TGTGCCAGTACCATATCGGCAGGGGCCTACGAGCAGTACTTC.

DNA of the CDR3: TGTGCCCCCCCTCTGGCAGGACAGGCTTATGGCTACACCTTC. The encoded protein is CAPPLAGQAYGYTF. The chain links TRBV6-4 to TRBJ1-2; 7 bases agree with TRBD1. The length of the CDR3 is 14 residues. CDR1 is MRHNA and CDR2 is SNTAGT in the germline V gene. With 11 bases clipped from V and 5 bases from J, the junction kept 14 bases outside the gene matches.

This rearrangement joins TRBV7-2 to TRBJ2-3, with D tentatively TRBD2 (5 bases). The ends were cut back, 6 bases at V and 8 bases at J, with 12 bases in the middle. CDR1 is SGHTA, CDR2 FQGNSA, per germline. The CDR3 sequence is 12 residues long. The CDR3 is CASRSGMGTQYF. CDR3 bases: TGTGCCAGCAGGTCCGGGATGGGTACGCAGTATTTT.

This clone was counted once. The genes are TRBV5-8 and TRBJ1-2; D is possibly TRBD1 (5 bases). In germline, CDR1 is SGHTS, CDR2 YDEGEE. There are 13 residues in the CDR3. V lost 1 base and J 6 bases, leaving 10 bases between the germline ends. The CDR3 nucleotides read TGTGCCAGCAGCTTGTCAGGGAATAATGGCTACACCTTC. It specifies CASSLSGNNGYTF.

The chain employs TRBV7-9 and TRBJ2-2; D possibly corresponds to TRBD2 (5 bases). This CDR3 contains 12 residues. Germline values: CDR1 SEHNR, CDR2 FQNEAQ (reference sequence). V gave up 5 bases and J gave up 10 bases, with 11 bases separating them. CDR3 loop: CASSRLAPELFF. The CDR3 DNA follows: TGTGCCAGCAGCCGGTTAGCGCCGGAGCTGTTTTTT.

V and J are TRBV5-1 and TRBJ2-5, with 8 bases lining up with TRBD2. CDR3 length: 14 residues. Germline V gene lookup returns CDR1 SGHRS and CDR2 YFSETQ. V lost 3 bases and J lost 2; bases outside the gene matches: 3. The CDR3: CASSSGGGQETQYF. CDR3 in DNA: TGCGCCAGCAGCTCGGGAGGGGGGCAAGAGACCCAGTACTTC.

CDR3 loop: CASSQYRQGSAEAFF. The CDR3 DNA reads TGCGCCAGCAGCCAGTACCGACAGGGCTCGGCTGAAGCTTTCTTT. The chain links TRBV4-1 to TRBJ1-1, with 7 positions matching TRBD1. CDR1 is MGHRA, CDR2 YSYEKL, per germline. With V trimmed by 3 bases and J by 6 bases, 10 bases remained unmatched. CDR3 length: 15 residues.

The chain recombines TRBV27 with TRBJ1-2; 7 bases are shared with TRBD1. The CDR3 is 16 residues long. Looked up from germline, CDR1 is MNHEY and CDR2 is SMNVEV (reference sequence). The ends lost 8 bases at V and 2 bases at J; junction bases unmatched: 14. The CDR3 DNA reads as TGTGCCAGCCGCTCCGACTCGGGACAGATGAACTATGGCTACACCTTC. This sequence encodes CASRSDSGQMNYGYTF.

The chain has TRBV5-4 and TRBJ2-3; 9 nucleotides align to TRBD2. V trimming: 1 base; J trimming: 2 bases; junction bases outside the gene matches: 11. The CDR3 length is 18 residues. Germline V gives CDR1 SGHNT, CDR2 YYREEE (reference sequence). CDR3 in amino acids: CASSLRSSGTLNTDTQYF. The CDR3 DNA follows: TGTGCCAGCAGCTTGCGGTCTAGCGGGACCCTAAACACAGATACGCAGTATTTT.

The chain recombines TRBV5-4 with TRBJ1-4; D is possibly TRBD1 (5 bases). There are 15 residues in the CDR3. Germline CDR1 reads SGHNT; CDR2 reads YYREEE (reference sequence). The V end lost 4 bases, the J end lost 0 bases, and 10 bases lay between the germline ends. The CDR3 sequence is CASSPDKATNEKLFF. CDR3 DNA sequence: TGTGCCAGCAGCCCGGACAAGGCAACTAATGAAAAACTGTTTTTT.

The V call is TRBV11-2, the J call TRBJ2-1; 12 bases fit TRBD2. The CDR3 totals 18 residues. With 3 bases clipped from V and 2 bases from J, the junction kept 8 bases outside the gene matches. Germline V lookup: CDR1 SGHAT, CDR2 FQNNGV. CDR3 region: CASSFWTSGILTYNEQFF. The CDR3 DNA reads TGTGCCAGCAGCTTCTGGACTAGCGGGATTTTGACCTACAATGAGCAGTTCTTC.

The rearrangement uses TRBV3-1 (or the pseudogene TRBV3-2) and TRBJ1-3; a possible D gene is TRBD1 (5 bases). Trimming took 0 bases from V and 1 from J, leaving 7 bases between them. CDR1 and CDR2 (germline): LGHDT, YNNKEL (reference sequence). The CDR3 is 15 residues long. The CDR3 bases are TGTGCCAGCAGCCAAGATGGGGGGTCTGGAAACACCATATATTTT. This encodes CASSQDGGSGNTIYF.

The chain joins TRBV6-5 to TRBJ1-3; the D gene is possibly TRBD1 (5 bases). The CDR3 is made up of 15 amino acids. Germline assignment: CDR1 MNHEY and CDR2 SVGAGI. With 10 bases removed from V and 0 bases from J, the gap between germline ends came to 16 bases. CDR3 protein: CATHTDSASGNTIYF. The DNA for the CDR3 is TGTGCCACTCACACCGACAGTGCCTCTGGAAACACCATATATTTT.

This chain's CDR3 is CASSAGRNTEAFF. CDR3 coding DNA: TGCGCCAGCAGTGCCGGGAGGAACACTGAAGCTTTCTTT. The gene calls are TRBV10-2 and TRBJ1-1, with no clear D. The germline CDR1 and CDR2 sequences are WSHSY and SAAADI. V lost 4 bases and J 1 base, leaving 7 bases between the germline ends. This CDR3 is built from 13 residues.

This chain's CDR3 is CASRGDRRYGYTF. In DNA, the CDR3 is TGTGCCAGCAGGGGAGACCGACGCTATGGCTACACCTTC. The J gene is TRBJ1-2, the V gene TRBV12-3 or TRBV12-4; no reliable D call. V was shortened by 6 bases and J by 4 bases, with 12 bases between the two germline ends. The CDR3 totals 13 residues.